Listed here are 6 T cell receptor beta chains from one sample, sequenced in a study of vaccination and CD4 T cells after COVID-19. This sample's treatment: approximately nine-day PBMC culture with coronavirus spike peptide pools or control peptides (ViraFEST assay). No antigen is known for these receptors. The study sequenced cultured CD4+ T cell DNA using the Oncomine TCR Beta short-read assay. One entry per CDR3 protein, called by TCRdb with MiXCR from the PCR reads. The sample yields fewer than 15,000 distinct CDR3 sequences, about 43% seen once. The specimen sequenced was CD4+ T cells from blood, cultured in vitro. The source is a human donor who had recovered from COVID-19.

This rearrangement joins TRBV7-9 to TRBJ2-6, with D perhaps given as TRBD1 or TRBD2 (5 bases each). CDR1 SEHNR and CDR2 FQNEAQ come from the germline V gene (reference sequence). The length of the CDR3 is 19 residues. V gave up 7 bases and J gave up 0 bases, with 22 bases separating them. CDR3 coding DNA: TGTGCCAGCACCTCCCCTTGGGGACGACGCGGCTCTGGGGCCAACGTCCTGACTTTC. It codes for CASTSPWGRRGSGANVLTF.

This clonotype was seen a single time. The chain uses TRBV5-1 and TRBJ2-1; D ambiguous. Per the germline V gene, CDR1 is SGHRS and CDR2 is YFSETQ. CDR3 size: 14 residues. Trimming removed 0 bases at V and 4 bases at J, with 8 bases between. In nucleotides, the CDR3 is TGCGCCAGCAGCTTGGAGGCCACTTACAATGAGCAGTTCTTC. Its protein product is CASSLEATYNEQFF.

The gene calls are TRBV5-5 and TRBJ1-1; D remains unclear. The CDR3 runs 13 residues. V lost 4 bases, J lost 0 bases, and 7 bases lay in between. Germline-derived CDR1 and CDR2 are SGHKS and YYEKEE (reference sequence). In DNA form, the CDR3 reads TGTGCCAGCAGCCAGACGATGAACACTGAAGCTTTCTTT. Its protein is CASSQTMNTEAFF.

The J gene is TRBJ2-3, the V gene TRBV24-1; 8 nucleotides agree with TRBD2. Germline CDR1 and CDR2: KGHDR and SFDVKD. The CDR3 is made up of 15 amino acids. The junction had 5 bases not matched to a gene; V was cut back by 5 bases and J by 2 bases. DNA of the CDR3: TGTGCCACCAGTGGGACTAGCAGGATCACAGATACGCAGTATTTT. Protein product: CATSGTSRITDTQYF.

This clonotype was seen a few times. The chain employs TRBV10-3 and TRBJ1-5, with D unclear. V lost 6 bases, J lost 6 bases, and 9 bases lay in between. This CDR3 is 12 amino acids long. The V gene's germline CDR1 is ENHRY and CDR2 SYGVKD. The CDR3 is CAISSPSQPQHF. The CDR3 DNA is TGTGCCATCAGCTCCCCAAGTCAGCCCCAGCATTTT.

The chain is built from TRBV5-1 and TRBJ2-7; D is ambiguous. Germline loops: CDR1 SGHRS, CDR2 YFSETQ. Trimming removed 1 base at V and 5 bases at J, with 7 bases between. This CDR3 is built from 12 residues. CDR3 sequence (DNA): TGCGCCAGCAGCTTGCTAGGAAACGAGCAGTACTTC. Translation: CASSLLGNEQYF.